This T cell receptor beta chain was observed in a study of blood T cell repertoires in COVID-19. Study details: T cells, B-cell-depleted T cells, or PBMCs supplied cDNA or gDNA.

Germline-derived CDR1 and CDR2 are MNHNY and SVGAGI (reference sequence). The CDR3 is 14 amino acids. V gave up 6 bases and J gave up 5 bases; unmatched junction bases: 4. The table came from immunoSEQ multiplex PCR; TCRdb's copy has only in-frame clones and leaves some out. The top ten clones hold about 12% of a sample with around 100,000 clones, just under 80% of them seen once. V usage is TRBV6-6 and J usage is TRBJ1-5, with 10 positions matching TRBD1. Sequencing was carried out using peripheral blood. This TCR derives from a woman aged 70-85 years with acute or convalescent COVID-19. The chain's CDR3 is CASSRTGGDQPQHF. The CDR3 DNA reads TGTGCCAGCAGCCGGACAGGGGGGGATCAGCCCCAGCATTTT.